Shown below are 27 T cell receptor beta chains from a single sample sequenced in a study of cytomegalovirus exposure and HLA in healthy donors. Both 60 Vbeta primers and 13 Jbeta primers went into the PCR. Assay: immunoSEQ multiplex PCR; the TCRdb copy retains only in-frame clones and omits some. In total, the table holds 30,000 to 35,000 clones. Sequencing was carried out using PBMCs. Receptors were obtained from a middle-aged woman in good health and CMV-seropositive.

The chain combines TRBV6-6 with TRBJ2-7; D remains ambiguous. The germline V and J ends were trimmed by 2 bases and 3 bases, with 17 bases remaining between them. Per the germline V gene, CDR1 is MNHNY and CDR2 is SVGAGI (reference sequence). CDR3 length: 16 residues. The CDR3 nucleotides read TGTGCCAGCAGTTACCCTGAAACGCGGATCGGCTACGAGCAGTACTTC. Residues: CASSYPETRIGYEQYF.

The chain uses TRBV7-9 and TRBJ1-2; D possibly corresponds to TRBD1 (5 bases). Germline V gives CDR1 SEHNR, CDR2 FQNEAQ (reference sequence). This CDR3 spans 13 amino acids. V lost 5 bases and J 4 bases, leaving 11 bases between the germline ends. The DNA for the CDR3 is TGTGCCAGCAGCGGGGGACTGGGCTATGGCTACACCTTC. Residues: CASSGGLGYGYTF.

The rearrangement links TRBV4-1 to TRBJ1-4; 7 bases line up with TRBD1. This CDR3 contains 18 residues. V lost 1 base, J lost 0 bases, and 8 bases stayed unmatched. From germline, CDR1 is MGHRA and CDR2 YSYEKL. This CDR3 reads CASSQGRGLGATNEKLFF. The CDR3 nucleotides are TGCGCCAGCAGCCAAGGGAGGGGGCTAGGGGCAACTAATGAAAAACTGTTTTTT.

The chain has TRBV5-1 and TRBJ1-6, with D perhaps TRBD1 (5 bases). Between the trimmed V and J ends, which lost 1 base and 9 bases, there was a span of 14 bases. Germline V gene sequence: CDR1 SGHRS, CDR2 YFSETQ. This CDR3 region has 15 residues. The DNA of the CDR3 is TGCGCCAGCAGCTTGTTATCAGGGTTAGGTTCACCCCTCCACTTT. This codes for CASSLLSGLGSPLHF.

The CDR3 nucleotides read TGCAGCGTCCGGGGGGACTCCCTGGATTCACCCCTCCACTTT. As protein: CSVRGDSLDSPLHF. The chain uses TRBV29-1 and TRBJ1-6; tentatively, D is TRBD1 (5 bases). The CDR3 sequence is 14 residues long. CDR1 is SQVTM and CDR2 is ANQGSEA in the germline V gene. V dropped 6 bases and J dropped 8 bases, with 17 bases sitting between them.

The V call is TRBV29-1, the J call TRBJ1-2, with 7 bases lining up with TRBD1. From germline, CDR1 is SQVTM and CDR2 ANQGSEA. V lost 7 bases to trimming and J lost 4 bases; unmatched junction nucleotides: 6. The CDR3 is 12 residues long. The CDR3: CSGGTDGYGYTF. CDR3 coding DNA: TGCAGCGGAGGGACAGACGGCTATGGCTACACCTTC.

The chain carries TRBV5-1 and TRBJ1-6; D is possibly TRBD1 (5 bases). Germline CDR1 and CDR2: SGHRS and YFSETQ. V was pared by 4 bases and J by 7 bases, with 9 bases between. The CDR3 is 13 amino acids. CDR3 protein: CASSPRQNSPLHF. CDR3 nucleotides: TGCGCCAGCAGCCCAAGACAGAATTCACCCCTCCACTTT.

This chain uses TRBV6-6 with TRBJ1-3; D not resolved. The V end lost 2 bases, the J end lost 0 bases, and 5 bases lay between the germline ends. This CDR3 contains 14 residues. Germline CDR1 and CDR2: MNHNY and SVGAGI (reference sequence). The CDR3 DNA reads as TGTGCCAGCAGTTACCGGAGCTCTGGAAACACCATATATTTT. Encoded protein: CASSYRSSGNTIYF.

This rearrangement joins TRBV30 to TRBJ1-2, with D tentatively TRBD1 (6 bases). Trimming left V 8 bases short and J 8 bases short, with 21 bases between. Germline CDR1 GTSNPN, CDR2 SVGIG (reference sequence). The length of the CDR3 is 13 residues. CDR3 amino acids: CAAARDRPRGYTF. The CDR3, as DNA: TGTGCCGCTGCCCGAGACAGGCCACGGGGCTACACCTTC.

In DNA, the CDR3 is TGCGCCAGCAGGACACAGGTAAACACTGAAGCTTTCTTT. Its translation is CASRTQVNTEAFF. The chain carries TRBV10-2 and TRBJ1-1; D is possibly TRBD1 (5 bases). CDR1 is WSHSY, CDR2 SAAADI, per germline. This CDR3 has 13 residues. Trimming removed 6 bases from V and 2 bases from J, with 10 bases in between.

The J gene is TRBJ1-6, the V gene TRBV5-1, with D perhaps matching TRBD1 (5 bases). V was shortened by 2 bases and J by 7 bases, with 22 bases between the two germline ends. Germline CDR1 is SGHRS and CDR2 is YFSETQ. This CDR3 spans 18 amino acids. CDR3 in amino acids: CASSLMGQDVGYNSPLHF. Written as DNA, the CDR3 is TGCGCCAGCAGCTTAATGGGGCAAGATGTGGGTTACAATTCACCCCTCCACTTT.

The chain has TRBV30 and TRBJ1-2, with 9 bases aligning to TRBD1. The CDR3 spans 13 residues. The germline V gene encodes CDR1 GTSNPN and CDR2 SVGIG (reference sequence). After removal of 5 bases from V and 4 bases from J, the junction contained 5 bases not matched to a gene. Here the CDR3 reads CAWAPGQGYGYTF. The CDR3 nucleotides read TGTGCCTGGGCTCCGGGACAGGGCTATGGCTACACCTTC.

The chain recombines TRBV29-1 with TRBJ2-2; 8 nucleotides line up with TRBD2. CDR1 and CDR2 from the germline V gene are SQVTM and ANQGSEA. Germline trimming cut 4 bases from V and 4 bases from J; bases unmatched to any gene: 8. The CDR3 loop spans 15 amino acids. CDR3 DNA: TGCAGCGTTGTCCTCAGCGGGAGAGGCACCGGGGAGCTGTTTTTT. It specifies CSVVLSGRGTGELFF.

The chain carries TRBV15 and TRBJ1-3; D perhaps matches TRBD1 (5 bases). The CDR3 extends over 16 amino acids. V lost 2 bases and J lost 2, with 13 bases in between. In germline, CDR1 is LNHNV, CDR2 YYDKDF (reference sequence). The CDR3 is CATSRIRGSTGNTIYF. The CDR3 DNA reads as TGTGCCACCAGCAGAATTCGGGGGTCGACTGGAAACACCATATATTTT. The full variable domain, its missing parts supplied by reference TRBV15 and TRBJ1-3, is DAMVIQNPRYQVTQFGKPVTLSCSQTLNHNVMYWYQQKSSQAPKLLFHYYDKDFNNEADTPDNFQSRRPNTSFCFLDIRSPGLGDTAMYLCATSRIRGSTGNTIYFGEGSWLTVV.

The CDR3 reads CASSLGGGARTDTQYF. The CDR3 nucleotides read TGCGCCAGCAGCTTGGGCGGGGGGGCCCGTACAGATACGCAGTATTTT. The V gene is TRBV5-1, the J gene TRBJ2-3, with TRBD2 identical over 9 bases. The J segment lost 3 bases and the V segment lost 0 bases, leaving 5 bases of the junction unmatched. Germline V lookup: CDR1 SGHRS, CDR2 YFSETQ. This CDR3 region has 16 residues.

The rearrangement uses TRBV6-1 and TRBJ1-1; 8 bases match TRBD1. Trimming took 8 bases from V and 8 from J; bases not matched to a gene: 13. This CDR3 region has 14 residues. Germline V CDR1 and CDR2: MNHNS, SASEGT. CDR3 sequence reads: CASQVGQAVGEAFF. The CDR3 bases are TGTGCCAGCCAAGTGGGACAGGCTGTGGGGGAAGCTTTCTTT.

The V call is TRBV29-1, the J call TRBJ2-1; TRBD2 aligns across 9 bases. This CDR3 region has 14 residues. V shed 4 bases and J 4 bases; nucleotides not matched to a gene: 5. Germline lookup yields CDR1 SQVTM and CDR2 ANQGSEA. DNA of the CDR3: TGCAGCGTTGCAGTAGCGGGAGAATACAATGAGCAGTTCTTC. Its translation is CSVAVAGEYNEQFF.

This chain joins TRBV7-2 and TRBJ1-2; D remains ambiguous. The CDR3 sequence is 13 residues long. Trimming pared 7 bases from V and 8 bases from J, leaving 17 bases between. Germline V CDR1 and CDR2: SGHTA, FQGNSA. The CDR3 loop is CASTFLHGEGYTF. CDR3 nucleotides: TGTGCCAGCACCTTCCTACATGGGGAGGGCTACACCTTC.

This clone shows up as medium-sized by frequency. The J gene is TRBJ2-1, the V gene TRBV27; TRBD1 aligns across 8 bases. From germline, CDR1 is MNHEY and CDR2 SMNVEV (reference sequence). The CDR3 length is 13 residues. The V and J ends lost 6 bases and 6 bases, in that order; junction bases with no gene match: 4. This CDR3 reads CASRTGAINEQFF. CDR3 nucleotides: TGTGCCAGCAGGACAGGGGCTATCAATGAGCAGTTCTTC.

V and J are TRBV5-1 and TRBJ2-5; TRBD2 might be the D (6 bases). Trimming took off 2 bases at V and 5 bases at J, with 19 bases between the two ends. Germline-derived CDR1 and CDR2 are SGHRS and YFSETQ. The length of the CDR3 is 16 residues. The CDR3 coding sequence is TGCGCCAGCAGCTTTCGAAGCGGAGGGCCTTACGAGACCCAGTACTTC. This sequence encodes CASSFRSGGPYETQYF.

The chain has TRBV7-8 and TRBJ2-2; TRBD1 matches at 7 bases. V trimming: 5 bases; J trimming: 3 bases; junction bases outside the gene matches: 6. This CDR3 is 15 amino acids long. Germline CDR1 SGHVS, CDR2 FQNEAQ. The CDR3 bases are TGTGCCAGCAGCCCCAAGGGACAGTACACCGGGGAGCTGTTTTTT. It specifies CASSPKGQYTGELFF.

The chain carries TRBV7-2 and TRBJ2-1; 11 bases are a match to TRBD2. After removal of 2 bases from V and 7 bases from J, the junction contained 4 bases not matched to a gene. The germline CDR1 and CDR2 sequences are SGHTA and FQGNSA. This CDR3 comprises 15 residues. CDR3 sequence: CASSLLAGGANEQFF. The CDR3 nucleotides read TGTGCCAGCAGCTTACTAGCGGGAGGTGCTAATGAGCAGTTCTTC.

This sequence joins TRBV27 and TRBJ2-3; D possibly corresponds to TRBD1 (6 bases). Germline CDR1 is MNHEY and CDR2 is SMNVEV (reference sequence). V was clipped by 9 bases and J by 3 bases, with 16 bases between them. The CDR3 spans 14 residues. As DNA, the CDR3 is TGTGCCAGTACCAGGGGCAGAGGGACAGATACGCAGTATTTT. Translation: CASTRGRGTDTQYF.

This sequence joins TRBV29-1 and TRBJ2-5; no reliable D call. The CDR3 has 11 residues. V was clipped by 7 bases and J by 2 bases, with 8 bases between them. Germline V gene sequence: CDR1 SQVTM, CDR2 ANQGSEA. The CDR3 sequence: CSAGLQETQYF. The CDR3 coding sequence is TGCAGCGCCGGTTTACAAGAGACCCAGTACTTC.

J is TRBJ1-2 and V is TRBV6-5; no clear D gene. The CDR3 extends over 13 amino acids. Trimming left V 0 bases short and J 8 bases short, with 10 bases between. Germline values: CDR1 MNHEY, CDR2 SVGAGI. As DNA, the CDR3 is TGTGCCAGCAGTTACTCGAACGGGTGGGGCTACACCTTC. Translating it yields CASSYSNGWGYTF.

CDR3: CASRSGGVEETQYF. The CDR3 DNA is TGTGCCAGCCGTAGCGGGGGTGTAGAAGAGACCCAGTACTTC. This chain connects TRBV28 to TRBJ2-5; 9 bases are shared with TRBD2. This CDR3 comprises 14 residues. With 8 bases clipped from V and 3 bases from J, the junction kept 7 bases outside the gene matches. CDR1 is MDHEN and CDR2 is SYDVKM in the germline V gene.

The gene calls are TRBV27 and TRBJ2-7; 10 bases match TRBD1. CDR3 length: 15 residues. Looked up from germline, CDR1 is MNHEY and CDR2 is SMNVEV (reference sequence). V shed 1 base, J shed 2 bases, and the junction held 2 bases outside the gene matches. CDR3 nucleotides: TGTGCCAGCAGTTTATACGGGACAGGGGCCTACGAGCAGTACTTC. Protein: CASSLYGTGAYEQYF.